Detailed here is one T cell receptor (beta chain). Its cognate antigen has yet to be identified. Per-nucleotide qualities are absent, and no much larger clonotype sits a single base away. This sample was taken from a study of regulatory dendritic cells for organ transplantation (dated 2017 in TCRdb). General notes on the study: To make regulatory dendritic cells, monocytes were cultured with vitamin D3 on days 0 and 4, plus IL-10 on day 4. On day 6, LPS was added to the DC cultures so that the response of the DCs to a potent maturation-inducing agent could be evaluated. Before and after allostimulation with regulatory or mature dendritic cells, TCRbeta repertoires were sequenced from sorted naive and memory CD4+ and CD8+ T cells. The paper's findings and limits, for the study overall: Only a couple of subjects were sequenced, and the authors noted considerable between-individual heterogeneity in the alloreactive memory CD8+ T cell pool. Of the resting subsets, the one holding the most alloreactive TCR clonotypes was memory CD8+ T cells. In both subjects, allostimulation led to expansion of memory CD8+ clones, though the expansion induced by regulatory dendritic cells appeared to be more limited than that induced by mature dendritic cells. Highly diverse repertoires were observed in naive CD4+ and CD8+ T cells, whereas lower diversity was observed in memory cells, and the most oligoclonal repertoires were found in memory CD8+ cells.

The TCRbeta CDR3 regions were amplified in a multiplexed two-step PCR with Vbeta-specific forward primers and Jbeta-specific reverse primers. TCRbeta libraries were sequenced on an Illumina instrument through the immunoSEQ service. The paper's processing steps were these. IMGT annotation was used to assign V, D and J genes, and synthetic CDR3 analogues were used to correct counts for multiplex PCR bias. In the immunoSEQ Analyzer, repertoire clonality was calculated as one minus the normalized Shannon entropy. Clonal expansion was defined using Fisher's exact test with Benjamini-Hochberg false discovery rate control and a two-tailed threshold of P<0.01. TCRdb mirrors the immuneACCESS table, restricted to in-frame sequences. Some clones are absent from its copies; in checked studies, under half trace to an unresolved V gene, and the reason for the others is unknown. V and J calls and clone size are as listed in that table; D and trimming were resolved from the DNA. The sample table shows 15,000 to 20,000 clones, and roughly 80% are seen once. Around 3% of the sample rests with the top ten.

Sorted T cell subsets were CFSE-labeled and co-cultured for 4 to 5 days with allogeneic regulatory or mature dendritic cells at a 1:10 DC:T ratio. Naive T cells were sorted as CD45RA+ and memory T cells as CD45RO+ CD4+ or CD8+ cells by FACS. T cells for TCR sequencing came from two healthy control subjects. Genomic DNA was extracted with the Qiagen DNeasy Blood & Tissue Kit. For CDR1 and CDR2, the germline V gene lists SGHTA and FQGTGA. V loses 5 bases of germline sequence and J loses 4 bases, and the interval between the two ends is 23 bases. The CDR3, from cysteine to phenylalanine, totals 17 residues. Just CDR3 DNA is preserved here, 51 bases in frame from base 1.

The specimen sequenced was memory CD4+ T cells from blood cultured with regulatory dendritic cells. The cell subset or site tag for this specimen amounts to: CD45RO+ memory T cells. The source is a human donor in good health. The chain is encoded by TRBV7-3 joined to TRBJ2-5, and TRBD1 may be the D gene, going by 6 matching bases. The CDR3 reads as follows: CASSPLPERGNIETQYF. The nucleotide sequence reads as follows: TGTGCCAGCAGCCCCTTACCAGAAAGGGGGAATATAGAGACCCAGTACTTC.